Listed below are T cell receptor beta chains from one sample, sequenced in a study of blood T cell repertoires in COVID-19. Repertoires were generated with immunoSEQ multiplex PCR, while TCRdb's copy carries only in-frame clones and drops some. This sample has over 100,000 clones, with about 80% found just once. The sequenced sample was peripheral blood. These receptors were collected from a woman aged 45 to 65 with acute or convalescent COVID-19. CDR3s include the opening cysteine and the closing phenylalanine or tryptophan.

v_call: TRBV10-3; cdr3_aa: CAISGTGGTTNEKLFF
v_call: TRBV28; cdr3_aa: CASEDRDNSPLHF
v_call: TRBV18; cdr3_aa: CASSPQGSQNTEAFF
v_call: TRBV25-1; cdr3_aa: CASSESGADQPQHF
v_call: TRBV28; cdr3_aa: CASSSSGTGKGRVFF
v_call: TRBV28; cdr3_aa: CASSFSGSAGRYTF
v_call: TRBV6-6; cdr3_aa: CASSYQGGAAYNEQFF
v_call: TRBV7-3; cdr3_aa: CASSLTKLRTPVEAQHF
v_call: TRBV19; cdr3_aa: CASKPQGAGDEKLFF
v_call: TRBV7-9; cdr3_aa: CASSFDGEAFF
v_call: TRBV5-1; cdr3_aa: CASSLAGQGSDTQYF
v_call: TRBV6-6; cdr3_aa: CATGQNEKLFF
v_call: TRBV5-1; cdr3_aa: CASSALQGTEAFF
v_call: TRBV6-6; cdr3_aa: CASSYSVPGGNQPQHF
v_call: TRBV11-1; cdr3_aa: CASSLDGLSGNTIYF
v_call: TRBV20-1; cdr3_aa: CSAGVVETQYF
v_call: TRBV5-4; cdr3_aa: CASSLGGGAGGNTIYF
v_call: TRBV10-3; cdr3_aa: CAIRGQGSYEQYF
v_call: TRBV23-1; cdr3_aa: CASRGDRRSVGGYTF
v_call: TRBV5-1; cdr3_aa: CASSLDGGNTEAFF
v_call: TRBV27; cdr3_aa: CASRTQGAGYGYTF
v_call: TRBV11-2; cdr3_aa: CARRPGGGAVGEQYF
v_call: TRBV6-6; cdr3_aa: CASSYQSATHTGELFF
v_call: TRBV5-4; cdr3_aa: CASSWDLSGGSSYEQYF
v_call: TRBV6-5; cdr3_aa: CASSLTEYGYTF
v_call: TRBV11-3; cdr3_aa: CASSARGGHNEQFF
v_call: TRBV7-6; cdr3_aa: CASSLGQGARQPQHF
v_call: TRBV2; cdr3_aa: CASGPGTHYQPQHF
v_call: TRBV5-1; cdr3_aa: CASSLARGPLDEQFF
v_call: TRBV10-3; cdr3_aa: CAISDPTGQGAREQYF
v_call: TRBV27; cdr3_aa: CASGTRVYEQYF
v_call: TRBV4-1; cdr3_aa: CASSPLAGVQETQYF
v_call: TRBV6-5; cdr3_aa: CASSYLASGEQYF
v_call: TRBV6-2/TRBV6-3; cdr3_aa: CASSQTGDNQPQHF
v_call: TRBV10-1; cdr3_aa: CASSESGLGTGQYF
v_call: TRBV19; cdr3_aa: CASSATGKTANYGYTF
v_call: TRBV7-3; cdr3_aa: CASSLKIASMGHGPFF
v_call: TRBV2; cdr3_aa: CASRPGTVNTEAFF
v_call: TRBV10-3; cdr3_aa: CAISTGGASGNTIYF
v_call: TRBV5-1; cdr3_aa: CASSEQGGYGYTF
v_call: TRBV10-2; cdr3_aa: CASSAGTKGNEQFF
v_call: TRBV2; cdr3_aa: CASSEDIQETQYF
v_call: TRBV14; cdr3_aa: CASSSGGTQYF
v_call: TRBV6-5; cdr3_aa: CASSPGTGNYEQYF
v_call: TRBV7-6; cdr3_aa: CASSYGPGTSGVNTGELFF
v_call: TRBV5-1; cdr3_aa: CASSPGASGGINEQFF
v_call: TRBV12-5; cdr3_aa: CASGIGTGGSQPQHF
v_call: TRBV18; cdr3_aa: CASSPGGDYNSPLHF
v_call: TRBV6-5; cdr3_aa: CATDTSLGHTF
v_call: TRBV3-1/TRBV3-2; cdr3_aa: CASSQREGVKRNTIYF
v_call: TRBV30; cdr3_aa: CARAAGGMNTEAFF
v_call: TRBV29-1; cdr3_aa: CSVQGLASYEQYF
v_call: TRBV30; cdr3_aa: CAWDRGTRLTATEAFF
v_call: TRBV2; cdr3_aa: CASGGGAIRNQPQHF
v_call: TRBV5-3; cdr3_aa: CARSLWTQVSNQPQHF
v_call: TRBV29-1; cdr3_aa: CSVDLSGQGTYEQYF
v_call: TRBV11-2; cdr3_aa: CASSLGQRGRKTIYF
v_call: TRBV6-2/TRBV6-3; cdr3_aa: CASSYPPTGGLDEQFF
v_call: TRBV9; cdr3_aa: CASSVDGSRDDSPLHF
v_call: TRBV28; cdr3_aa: CASSPRGFGNTIYF